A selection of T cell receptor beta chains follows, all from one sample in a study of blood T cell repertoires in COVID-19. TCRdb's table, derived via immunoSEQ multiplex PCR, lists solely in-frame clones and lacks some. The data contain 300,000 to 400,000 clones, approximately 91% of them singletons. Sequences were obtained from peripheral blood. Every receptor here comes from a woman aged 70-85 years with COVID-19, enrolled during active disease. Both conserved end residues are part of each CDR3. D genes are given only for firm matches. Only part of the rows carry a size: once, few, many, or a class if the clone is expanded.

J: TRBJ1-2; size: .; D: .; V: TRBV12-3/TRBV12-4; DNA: TGTGCCAGCAGTGTGGGCTTCTATGGCTACACCTTC; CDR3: CASSVGFYGYTF
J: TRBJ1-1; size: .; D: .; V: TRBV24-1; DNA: TGTGCCACCAAAGATAGTAAAGGAGGGCACACTGAAGCTTTCTTT; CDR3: CATKDSKGGHTEAFF
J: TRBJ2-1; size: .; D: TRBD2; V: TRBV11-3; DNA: TGTGCCAGCAGCTCGCGCACTCTAGCGGGGGGGAACAATGAGCAGTTCTTC; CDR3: CASSSRTLAGGNNEQFF
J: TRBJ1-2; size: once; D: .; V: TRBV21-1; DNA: TGTGCCAGCAGCAATACCCAGGGGCTAAACTATGGCTACACCTTC; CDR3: CASSNTQGLNYGYTF
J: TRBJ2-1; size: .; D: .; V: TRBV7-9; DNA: TGTGCCAGCAGCTTAAGAGGCATCATCGACAATGAGCAGTTCTTC; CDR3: CASSLRGIIDNEQFF
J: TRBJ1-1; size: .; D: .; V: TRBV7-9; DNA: TGTGCCAGCAGCCCCCGCTCCGGAGAGAACACTGAAGCTTTCTTT; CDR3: CASSPRSGENTEAFF
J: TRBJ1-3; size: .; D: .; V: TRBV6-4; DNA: TGTGCCAGCAGTTTCTTAACAGGGCCCTCTGGAAACACCATATATTTT; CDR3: CASSFLTGPSGNTIYF
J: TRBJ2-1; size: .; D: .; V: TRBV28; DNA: TGTGCCAGCAGTTTGTGGACGGGGGTGGGTGAGCAGTTCTTC; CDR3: CASSLWTGVGEQFF
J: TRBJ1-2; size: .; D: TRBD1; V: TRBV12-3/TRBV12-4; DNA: TGTGCCAGCAGCCGACCGTCAGGGGGAGGCTACACCTTC; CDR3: CASSRPSGGGYTF
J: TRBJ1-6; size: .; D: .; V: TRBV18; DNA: TGTGCCAGCTCACCGCCAGGGTCACCCCTCCACTTT; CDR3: CASSPPGSPLHF
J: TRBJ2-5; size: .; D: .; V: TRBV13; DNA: TGTGCCAGCAGCCCCGACGGGTGGGAGGAGACCCAGTACTTC; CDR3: CASSPDGWEETQYF
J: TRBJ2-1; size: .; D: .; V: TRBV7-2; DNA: TGTGCCAGCAGCCCACAGGGCCTCTCCTACAATGAGCAGTTCTTC; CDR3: CASSPQGLSYNEQFF
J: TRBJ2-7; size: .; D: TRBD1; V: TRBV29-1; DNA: TGCAGCGCGACAGGGGACTCCTACGAGCAGTACTTC; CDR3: CSATGDSYEQYF